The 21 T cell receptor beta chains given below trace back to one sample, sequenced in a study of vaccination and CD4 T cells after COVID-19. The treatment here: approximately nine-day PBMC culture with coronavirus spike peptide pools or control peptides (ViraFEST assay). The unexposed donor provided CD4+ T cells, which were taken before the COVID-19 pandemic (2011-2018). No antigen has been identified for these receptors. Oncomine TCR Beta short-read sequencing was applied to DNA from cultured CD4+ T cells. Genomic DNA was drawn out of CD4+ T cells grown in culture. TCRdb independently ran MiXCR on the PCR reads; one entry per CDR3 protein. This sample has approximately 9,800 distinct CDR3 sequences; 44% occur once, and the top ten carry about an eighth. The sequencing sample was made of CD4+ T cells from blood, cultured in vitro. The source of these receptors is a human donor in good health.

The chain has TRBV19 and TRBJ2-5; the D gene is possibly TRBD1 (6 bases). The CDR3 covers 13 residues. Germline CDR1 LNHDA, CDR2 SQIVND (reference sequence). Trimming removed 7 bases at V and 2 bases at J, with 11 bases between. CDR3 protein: CASNLGTQETQYF. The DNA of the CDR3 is TGTGCCAGTAATTTAGGGACACAAGAGACCCAGTACTTC.

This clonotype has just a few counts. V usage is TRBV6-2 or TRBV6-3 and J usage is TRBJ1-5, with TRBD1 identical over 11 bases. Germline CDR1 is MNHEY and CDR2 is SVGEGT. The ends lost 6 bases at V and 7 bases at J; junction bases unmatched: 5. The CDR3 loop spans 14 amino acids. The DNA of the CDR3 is TGTGCCAGCAGCTGGACAGGGGGCTTACAGCCCCAGCATTTT. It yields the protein CASSWTGGLQPQHF.

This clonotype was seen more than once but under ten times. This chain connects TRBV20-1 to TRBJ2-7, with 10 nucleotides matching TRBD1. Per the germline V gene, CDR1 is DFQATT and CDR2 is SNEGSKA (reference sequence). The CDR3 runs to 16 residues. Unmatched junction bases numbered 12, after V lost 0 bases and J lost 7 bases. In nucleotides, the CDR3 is TGCAGTGCTAGAGATCCGACAGGGGGCGTTTTTGGGGAGCAGTACTTC. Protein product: CSARDPTGGVFGEQYF.

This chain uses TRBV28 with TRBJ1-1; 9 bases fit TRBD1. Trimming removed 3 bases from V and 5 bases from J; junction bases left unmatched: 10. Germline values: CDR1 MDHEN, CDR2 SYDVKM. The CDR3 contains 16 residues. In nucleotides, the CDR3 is TGTGCCAGCAGTTTTCTCTACAGGGGGCAGAAAACTGAAGCTTTCTTT. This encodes CASSFLYRGQKTEAFF.

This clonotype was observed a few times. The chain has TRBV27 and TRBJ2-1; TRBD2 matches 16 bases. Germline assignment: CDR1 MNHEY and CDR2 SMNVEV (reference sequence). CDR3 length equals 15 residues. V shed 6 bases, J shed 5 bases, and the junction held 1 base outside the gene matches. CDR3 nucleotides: TGTGCCAGCAGGGGACTAGCGGGAGGGGACAATGAGCAGTTCTTC. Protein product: CASRGLAGGDNEQFF.

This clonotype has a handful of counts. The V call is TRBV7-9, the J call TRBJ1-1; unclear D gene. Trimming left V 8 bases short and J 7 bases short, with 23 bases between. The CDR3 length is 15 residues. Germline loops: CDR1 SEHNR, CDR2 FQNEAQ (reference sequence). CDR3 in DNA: TGTGCCAGCGGAGGAAAACCTCATAACTCAGGTGAAGCTTTCTTT. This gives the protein CASGGKPHNSGEAFF. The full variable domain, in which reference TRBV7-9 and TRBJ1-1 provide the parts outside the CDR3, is DTGVSQNPRHKITKRGQNVTFRCDPISEHNRLYWYRQTLGQGPEFLTYFQNEAQLEKSRLLSDRFSAERPKGSFSTLEIQRTEQGDSAMYLCASGGKPHNSGEAFFGQGTRLTVV.

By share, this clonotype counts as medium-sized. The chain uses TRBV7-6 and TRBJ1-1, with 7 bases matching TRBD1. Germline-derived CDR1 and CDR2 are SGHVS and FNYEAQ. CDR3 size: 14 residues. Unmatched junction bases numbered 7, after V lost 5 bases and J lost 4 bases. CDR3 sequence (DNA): TGTGCCAGCAGCACCAGACAGGGTGGCACTGAAGCTTTCTTT. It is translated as CASSTRQGGTEAFF.

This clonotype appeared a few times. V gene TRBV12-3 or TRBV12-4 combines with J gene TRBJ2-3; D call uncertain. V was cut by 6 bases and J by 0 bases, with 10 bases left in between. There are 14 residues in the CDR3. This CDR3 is CASSHSVSTDTQYF. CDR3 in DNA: TGTGCCAGCAGCCACAGCGTTAGCACAGATACGCAGTATTTT.

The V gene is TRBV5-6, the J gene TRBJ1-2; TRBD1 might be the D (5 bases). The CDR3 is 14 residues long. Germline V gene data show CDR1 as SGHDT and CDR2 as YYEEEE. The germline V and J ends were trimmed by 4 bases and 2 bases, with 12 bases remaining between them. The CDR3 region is CASSPTAGNYGYTF. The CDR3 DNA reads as TGTGCCAGCAGCCCCACGGCAGGGAACTATGGCTACACCTTC. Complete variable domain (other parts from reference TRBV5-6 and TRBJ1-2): DAGVTQSPTHLIKTRGQQVTLRCSPKSGHDTVSWYQQALGQGPQFIFQYYEEEERQRGNFPDRFSGHQFPNYSSELNVNALLLGDSALYLCASSPTAGNYGYTFGSGTRLTVV.

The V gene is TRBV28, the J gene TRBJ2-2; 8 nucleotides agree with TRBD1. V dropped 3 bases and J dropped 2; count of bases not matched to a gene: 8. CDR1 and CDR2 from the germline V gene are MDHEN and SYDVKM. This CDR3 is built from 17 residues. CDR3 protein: CASSFLGTGTNTGELFF. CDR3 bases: TGTGCCAGCAGTTTCCTCGGGACAGGTACCAACACCGGGGAGCTGTTTTTT.

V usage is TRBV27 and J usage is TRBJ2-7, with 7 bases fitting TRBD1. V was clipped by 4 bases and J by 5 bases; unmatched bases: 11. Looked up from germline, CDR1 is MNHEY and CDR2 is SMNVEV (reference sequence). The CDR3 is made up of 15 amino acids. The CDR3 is CASSWVAQGVDEQYF. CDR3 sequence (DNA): TGTGCCAGCAGTTGGGTGGCGCAGGGGGTCGACGAGCAGTACTTC.

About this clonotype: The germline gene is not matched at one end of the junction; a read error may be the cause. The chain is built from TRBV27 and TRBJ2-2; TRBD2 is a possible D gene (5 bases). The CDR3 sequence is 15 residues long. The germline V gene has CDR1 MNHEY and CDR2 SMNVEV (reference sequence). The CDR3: CASSLAGRYTGELFF. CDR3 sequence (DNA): TGTGCTAGCAGTCTGGCGGGCCGGTACACCGGGGAGCTGTTTTTT.

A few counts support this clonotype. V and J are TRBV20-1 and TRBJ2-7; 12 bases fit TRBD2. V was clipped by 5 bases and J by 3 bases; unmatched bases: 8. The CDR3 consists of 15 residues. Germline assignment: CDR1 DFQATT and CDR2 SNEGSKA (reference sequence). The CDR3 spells CSASRTSGNIYEQYF. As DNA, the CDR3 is TGCAGTGCTTCTCGGACTAGCGGGAATATCTACGAGCAGTACTTC.

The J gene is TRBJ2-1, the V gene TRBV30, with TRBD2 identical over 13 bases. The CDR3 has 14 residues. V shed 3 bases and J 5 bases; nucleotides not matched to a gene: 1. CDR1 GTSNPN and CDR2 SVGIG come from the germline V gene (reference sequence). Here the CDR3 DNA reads TGTGCCTGGAGGACTAGCGGGAGGCACAATGAGCAGTTCTTC. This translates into CAWRTSGRHNEQFF.

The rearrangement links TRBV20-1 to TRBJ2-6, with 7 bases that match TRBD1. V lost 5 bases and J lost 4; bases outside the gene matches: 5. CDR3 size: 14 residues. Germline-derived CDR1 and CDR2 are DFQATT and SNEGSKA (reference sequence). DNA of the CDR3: TGCAGTGCTCCAGACAGGGCCGGGGCCAACGTCCTGACTTTC. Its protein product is CSAPDRAGANVLTF.

The CDR3 DNA is TGCAGCGTAGTCCGCGGGGACGGGGAGACCCAGTACTTC. Translation: CSVVRGDGETQYF. J is TRBJ2-5 and V is TRBV29-1; a weak D match, TRBD2 (6 bases). V was trimmed by 6 bases and J by 5 bases, leaving 16 bases between them. The CDR3 has 13 residues. Germline CDR1 reads SQVTM; CDR2 reads ANQGSEA. The full variable domain, rest sourced from reference TRBV29-1 and TRBJ2-5, is SAVISQKPSRDICQRGTSLTIQCQVDSQVTMMFWYRQQPGQSLTLIATANQGSEATYESGFVIDKFPISRPNLTFSTLTVSNMSPEDSSIYLCSVVRGDGETQYFGPGTRLLVL.

The CDR3 bases are TGCAGTGTCCGGCGGGAGGGCTCCTACGAGCAGTACTTC. Protein product: CSVRREGSYEQYF. This chain uses TRBV20-1 with TRBJ2-7; 9 bases map to TRBD2. This CDR3 comprises 13 residues. V lost 7 bases to trimming and J lost 0 bases; unmatched junction nucleotides: 4. Germline V CDR1 and CDR2: DFQATT, SNEGSKA (reference sequence).

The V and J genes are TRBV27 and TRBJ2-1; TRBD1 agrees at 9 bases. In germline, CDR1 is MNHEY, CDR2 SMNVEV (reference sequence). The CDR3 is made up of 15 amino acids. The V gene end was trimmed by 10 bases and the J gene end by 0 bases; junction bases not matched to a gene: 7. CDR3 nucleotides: TGTGCCACCAGACAGGGGGACCTCTCCTACAATGAGCAGTTCTTC. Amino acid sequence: CATRQGDLSYNEQFF.

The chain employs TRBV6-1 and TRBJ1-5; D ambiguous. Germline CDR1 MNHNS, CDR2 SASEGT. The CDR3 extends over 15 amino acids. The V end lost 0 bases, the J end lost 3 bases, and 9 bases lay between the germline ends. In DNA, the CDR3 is TGTGCCAGCAGTGAAGCCTCACAGCTCAATCAGCCCCAGCATTTT. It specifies CASSEASQLNQPQHF.

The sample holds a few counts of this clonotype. CDR3 in amino acids: CASNGQSNQPQHF. CDR3 DNA: TGTGCCAGCAATGGGCAGAGCAATCAGCCCCAGCATTTT. The chain recombines TRBV5-8 with TRBJ1-5; D not resolved. V lost 6 bases, J lost 1 base, and 8 bases lay in between. The length of the CDR3 is 13 residues. Germline values: CDR1 SGHTS, CDR2 YDEGEE.

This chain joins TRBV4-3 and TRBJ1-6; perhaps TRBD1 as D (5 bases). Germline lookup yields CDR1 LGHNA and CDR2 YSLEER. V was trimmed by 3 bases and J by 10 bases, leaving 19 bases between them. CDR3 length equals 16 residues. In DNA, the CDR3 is TGCGCCAGCAGCCAGGAGGTGGGACCCGGGGGGTCACCCCTCCACTTT. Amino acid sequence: CASSQEVGPGGSPLHF.